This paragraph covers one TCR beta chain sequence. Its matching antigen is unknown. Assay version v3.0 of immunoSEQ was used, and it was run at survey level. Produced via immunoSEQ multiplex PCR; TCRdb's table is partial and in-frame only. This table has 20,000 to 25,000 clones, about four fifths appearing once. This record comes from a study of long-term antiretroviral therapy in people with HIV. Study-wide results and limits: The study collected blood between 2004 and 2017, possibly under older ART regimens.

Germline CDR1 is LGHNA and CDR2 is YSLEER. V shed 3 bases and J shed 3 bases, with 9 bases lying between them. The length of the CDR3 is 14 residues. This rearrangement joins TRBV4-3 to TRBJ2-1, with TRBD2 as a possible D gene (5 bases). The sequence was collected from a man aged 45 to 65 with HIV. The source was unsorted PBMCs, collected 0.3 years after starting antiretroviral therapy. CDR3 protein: CASSHSARYNEQFF. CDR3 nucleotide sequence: TGCGCCAGCAGCCATAGCGCCCGCTACAATGAGCAGTTCTTC.